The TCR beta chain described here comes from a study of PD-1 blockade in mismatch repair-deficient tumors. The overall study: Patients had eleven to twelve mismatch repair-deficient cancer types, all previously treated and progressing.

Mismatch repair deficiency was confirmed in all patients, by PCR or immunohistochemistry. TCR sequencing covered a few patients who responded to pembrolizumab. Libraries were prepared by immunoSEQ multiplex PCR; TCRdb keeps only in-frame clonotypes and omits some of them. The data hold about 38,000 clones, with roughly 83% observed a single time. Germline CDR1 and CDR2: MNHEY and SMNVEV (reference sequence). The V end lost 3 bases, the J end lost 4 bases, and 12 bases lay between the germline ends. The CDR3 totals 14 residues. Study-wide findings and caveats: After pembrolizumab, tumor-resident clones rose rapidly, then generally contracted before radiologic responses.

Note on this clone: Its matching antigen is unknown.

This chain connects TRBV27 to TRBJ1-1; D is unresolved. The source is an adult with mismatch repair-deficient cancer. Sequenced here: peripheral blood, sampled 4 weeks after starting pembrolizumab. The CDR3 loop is CASSLAHTTTEAFF. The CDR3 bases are TGTGCCAGCAGTTTGGCACATACTACCACTGAAGCTTTCTTT.